This is a list of T cell receptor beta chains from one sample in a study of T cell changes during pregnancy in multiple sclerosis. Profiled with immunoSEQ multiplex PCR; TCRdb holds only in-frame clones, not every one. This sample yields about 38,000 clones, of which 75% to 95% are seen a single time; roughly 0.37% belongs to the top ten. The source was CD4+ T cells from peripheral blood mononuclear cells, collected in the third trimester of pregnancy. These TCRs come from a female donor in good health, enrolled as a control in a pregnancy study. CDR3s include the opening cysteine and the closing phenylalanine or tryptophan. D genes are given only for firm matches. A row's size may be missing; if present it is once, few, many or a size class.

j_call,d_call,clone_size,v_call,cdr3_nt,cdr3_aa
TRBJ2-5,TRBD2,.,TRBV6-1,TGTGCCAGCAGTGAAGCCATTGTAGCGGGGGGGGAGACCCAGTACTTC,CASSEAIVAGGETQYF
TRBJ2-3,TRBD2,.,TRBV5-1,TGCGCCAGCAATTCGGGGGGGGCTAGCACAGATACGCAGTATTTT,CASNSGGASTDTQYF
TRBJ2-1,.,.,TRBV5-4,TGTGCCAGCAGGCTAGGGGGTCGGGATGAGCAGTTCTTC,CASRLGGRDEQFF
TRBJ2-1,TRBD1,.,TRBV6-5,TGTGCCAGCAGTTACGAGGGGGCTCTCTACAATGAGCAGTTCTTC,CASSYEGALYNEQFF
TRBJ2-1,TRBD2,.,TRBV5-1,TGCGCCAGCAGTTCCCCGACTAGCGGGATAGTGAATGAGCAGTTCTTC,CASSSPTSGIVNEQFF
TRBJ2-3,TRBD2,.,TRBV7-2,TGTGCCAGCAGCTGGGCTAGCGGGAGGGCCGGTACAGATACGCAGTATTTT,CASSWASGRAGTDTQYF
TRBJ2-1,.,.,TRBV6-6,TGTGCCAGCGGGACTGGCTCCTACAATGAGCAGTTCTTC,CASGTGSYNEQFF
TRBJ1-1,.,.,TRBV7-9,TGTGCCAGCAGCGAACAGGGTAACCCAATGAACACTGAAGCTTTCTTT,CASSEQGNPMNTEAFF
TRBJ1-2,TRBD1,.,TRBV19,TGTGCCAGCCGATCTCAGGGGGGAGCGGGCTACACCTTC,CASRSQGGAGYTF
TRBJ2-1,TRBD2,.,TRBV5-5,TGTGCCAGCAGCTTGGGAGTGGGGGGGAGCTCCTACAATGAGCAGTTCTTC,CASSLGVGGSSYNEQFF
TRBJ2-7,.,.,TRBV15,TGTGCCACCAGCAGAGATAACCCCCGGGAGCAGTACTTC,CATSRDNPREQYF
TRBJ1-2,.,once,TRBV19,TGTGCCAGTAGTAGAGGCGACCTTTATTATGGCTACACCTTC,CASSRGDLYYGYTF
TRBJ2-7,TRBD1,.,TRBV6-5,TGTGCCAGCACGAAGGGGGCTGGGTACGAGCAGTACTTC,CASTKGAGYEQYF
TRBJ2-5,.,.,TRBV23-1,TGCGCCAAAGGACAGCAAGAGACCCAGTACTTC,CAKGQQETQYF
TRBJ1-2,.,.,TRBV4-1,TGCGCCAGCAGCCAAGATGCGGCGGGGGCAGGGTATGGCTACACCTTC,CASSQDAAGAGYGYTF
TRBJ2-7,.,.,TRBV9,TGTGCCAGCAGCGCAGGGGGGTGGGACAATCAGTACTTC,CASSAGGWDNQYF
TRBJ2-1,TRBD2,.,TRBV11-3,TGTGCCAGCAGCCCGACTAGCGGGAGCGATGAGCAGTTCTTC,CASSPTSGSDEQFF
TRBJ1-5,.,.,TRBV11-2,TGTGCCAGCAGGGGGGAGGGGGAAAATCAGCCCCAGCATTTT,CASRGEGENQPQHF